This T cell receptor (beta chain) is from a study of cytomegalovirus exposure and HLA in healthy donors. Overall study results and limits: Reports showed the classifier diagnosing cytomegalovirus status with high specificity and sensitivity.

As concerns this clone: The antigen remains undetermined.

PCR amplification relied on 60 Vbeta primers (plus 13 Jbeta primers). Repertoires were generated with immunoSEQ multiplex PCR, while TCRdb's copy carries only in-frame clones and drops some. Recorded for this sample: 40,000 or so clones. V shed 4 bases and J shed 3 bases, with 7 bases lying between them. Germline V gene lookup returns CDR1 SEHNR and CDR2 FQNEAQ (reference sequence). The CDR3 totals 14 residues. While unrecorded immune exposures were likely, the donors were nominally healthy when sampled. The origin of this receptor is a male donor in good health and CMV-seronegative. The source material was PBMCs. This rearrangement joins TRBV7-9 to TRBJ1-6; no reliable D call. The CDR3 nucleotides are TGTGCCAGCAGCTCGGGAGACTATAATTCACCCCTCCACTTT. Translation gives CASSSGDYNSPLHF.